The following is a T cell receptor (beta chain) sequence with its context. Its antigen is not identified. Clones were read by immunoSEQ multiplex PCR, and TCRdb kept only the in-frame ones, dropping some. Of tens of thousands of clones in the sample, 60% to 85% were seen once. The germline V gene encodes CDR1 KGHSH and CDR2 LQKENI. Between the trimmed V and J ends, which lost 1 base and 2 bases, there was a span of 11 bases. This CDR3 has 15 amino acids. This specimen comes from a study of a mutant IDH1 vaccine in newly diagnosed glioma. Across the study: Beforehand, treatment had been radiotherapy, temozolomide, or both; the majority received both.

Broader study findings: Whatever changes occurred in top peripheral T cell clonotypes seemed unrelated to pseudoprogression. 93.3% of patients showed vaccine-induced immune responses across multiple MHC alleles.

Indicated time point: baseline, week 1 (first vaccination visit). Treatment: pre-vaccination baseline after standard-of-care therapy. The sample here was PBMCs, taken from a glioma patient treated with radiotherapy, temozolomide or both. The rearrangement links TRBV18 to TRBJ2-5, with D possibly being TRBD2 (5 bases). The clonotype comes from a woman aged 40 to 50 with glioma. The CDR3 loop reads CASSPLSPGQETQYF. CDR3 sequence (DNA): TGTGCCAGCTCACCACTTTCCCCGGGGCAAGAGACCCAGTACTTC. The whole variable domain, filled in from reference TRBV18 and TRBJ2-5, reads NAGVMQNPRHLVRRRGQEARLRCSPMKGHSHVYWYRQLPEEGLKFMVYLQKENIIDESGMPKERFSAEFPKEGPSILRIQQVVRGDSAAYFCASSPLSPGQETQYFGPGTRLLVL.